The T cell receptor (beta chain) under discussion was sequenced for a study of cytomegalovirus exposure and HLA in healthy donors. Germline V gene sequence: CDR1 SQVTM, CDR2 ANQGSEA. Trimming took 3 bases from V and 5 from J; bases not matched to a gene: 14. This CDR3 region has 19 residues. The PCR made use of 60 Vbeta and 13 Jbeta primers. The method was immunoSEQ multiplex PCR; TCRdb's version includes in-frame clones alone and lacks a portion of them. Among around 150,000 clones listed, 73% were seen once. Findings of the study overall: According to the study, about 180 TCR beta chains were cytomegalovirus-associated.

At the time of sampling, donors were nominally healthy, though unrecorded immune exposures were likely. Comment on this clone: The antigen remains unidentified.

The clonotype originates from a human donor in good health. V is TRBV29-1 and J is TRBJ2-1; 15 positions agree with TRBD2. Sequencing was performed on PBMCs. The CDR3 loop reads CSVERSGPGLAGGDNEQFF. The CDR3 coding sequence is TGCAGCGTTGAGCGCAGCGGTCCCGGACTAGCGGGAGGGGACAATGAGCAGTTCTTC.